These 28 T cell receptor beta chains came from one sample sequenced in a study of somatic reversion in DOCK8 deficiency. Using EuroClonality-NGS primers, TRB was amplified from approximately 94 ng genomic DNA in one-step amplicon PCR. TCRdb re-called the multiplex PCR reads with MiXCR, one entry per CDR3 protein. Among roughly 3,700 distinct CDR3 sequences, around 23% were seen once, and the ten largest hold more than 9%. The sequenced material came from peripheral blood. The receptors shown here come from a human donor in good health.

This clonotype was detected only a few times. This chain links TRBV12-3 or TRBV12-4 with TRBJ1-2, with a possible D match to TRBD1 (5 bases). Trimming cost V 3 bases and J 8 bases, with 10 bases left between them. The CDR3 loop spans 12 amino acids. The CDR3 region is CASSFGGGGYTF. CDR3 bases: TGTGCCAGCAGTTTCGGGGGGGGGGGCTACACCTTC.

This clonotype has just a few counts. The genes are TRBV20-1 and TRBJ1-1, with a tentative D call TRBD1 (6 bases). This CDR3 is 13 amino acids long. The germline CDR1 and CDR2 sequences are DFQATT and SNEGSKA (reference sequence). V was shortened by 3 bases and J by 6 bases, with 14 bases between the two germline ends. For the CDR3, the DNA is TGCAGTGCTAGGGGGGGCGGGGGTGCTGAAGCTTTCTTT. As protein: CSARGGGGAEAFF.

The chain has TRBV5-6 and TRBJ1-1, with a weak D call TRBD1 (6 bases). The CDR3 runs to 15 residues. V lost 2 bases to trimming and J lost 1 base, with 12 bases between them. The germline gives CDR1 SGHDT, CDR2 YYEEEE. The CDR3 here is CASSFRTVTNTEAFF. The CDR3 region has the DNA TGTGCCAGCAGCTTCCGGACAGTGACGAACACTGAAGCTTTCTTT.

By share, this clonotype ranks as medium-sized (0.01 to 0.1%). The genes are TRBV12-3 or TRBV12-4 and TRBJ1-6; D not certain. V lost 6 bases and J 9 bases, leaving 15 bases between the germline ends. The CDR3 length is 14 residues. This CDR3 reads CASSLRTGSSPLHF. Written as DNA, the CDR3 is TGTGCCAGCAGCCTCCGGACGGGGAGTTCACCCCTCCACTTT.

This clonotype showed up just a few times. The gene calls are TRBV5-6 and TRBJ1-1; no definite D call. The germline V gene encodes CDR1 SGHDT and CDR2 YYEEEE. The CDR3 is made up of 14 amino acids. Trimming left V 2 bases short and J 5 bases short, with 13 bases between. The CDR3 loop reads CASSLWTEVTEAFF. CDR3 sequence (DNA): TGTGCCAGCAGCTTATGGACGGAAGTAACTGAAGCTTTCTTT.

This clonotype has a single count. The rearrangement joins TRBV7-3 to TRBJ1-2, with TRBD1 identical over 8 bases. J gave up 8 bases and V 4 bases, and 3 bases lay outside the gene matches. Germline CDR1 and CDR2: SGHTA and FQGTGA. The CDR3 sequence is 12 residues long. The DNA of the CDR3 is TGTGCCAGCAGCTCCGGGACAGGCGGCTACACCTTC. Its protein product is CASSSGTGGYTF.

This clonotype is judged medium-sized. The rearrangement joins TRBV4-1 to TRBJ1-1; 7 nucleotides line up with TRBD1. The CDR3 is 15 residues long. The V gene's germline CDR1 is MGHRA and CDR2 YSYEKL. V lost 4 bases, J lost 0 bases, and 5 bases stayed unmatched. CDR3 sequence reads: CASSRRDSLNTEAFF. In nucleotides, the CDR3 is TGCGCCAGCAGCCGGAGGGACAGTCTGAACACTGAAGCTTTCTTT.

This clonotype qualifies as medium-sized. The chain joins TRBV11-2 to TRBJ2-7; 13 bases match TRBD2. The CDR3 is 16 amino acids. Per germline, CDR1 SGHAT and CDR2 FQNNGV. V shed 5 bases and J 3 bases; nucleotides not matched to a gene: 7. The CDR3 region is CASSPGLAGAYYEQYF. CDR3 nucleotides: TGTGCCAGCAGCCCCGGACTAGCGGGGGCCTACTACGAGCAGTACTTC.

By proportion, this clonotype is medium-sized. This rearrangement joins TRBV20-1 to TRBJ1-5; the D is unclear. The CDR3 sequence is 12 residues long. Germline CDR1 and CDR2: DFQATT and SNEGSKA (reference sequence). The V end was cut by 6 bases, the J end by 2 bases, with 8 bases between. The CDR3 is CSASIGNQPQHF. CDR3 sequence (DNA): TGCAGTGCGTCCATAGGCAATCAGCCCCAGCATTTT.

The V and J genes are TRBV10-3 and TRBJ2-7, with TRBD2 matching over 10 bases. V lost 2 bases, J lost 4 bases, and 14 bases stayed unmatched. Germline V CDR1 and CDR2: ENHRY, SYGVKD. The CDR3 is 18 amino acids. The CDR3 DNA follows: TGTGCCATCAGTGAGGGACAGCTTCAGCGGGGGGGCCTATACGAGCAGTACTTC. Translated: CAISEGQLQRGGLYEQYF.

This clonotype turned up a few times. The V call is TRBV20-1, the J call TRBJ1-1; no definite D call. The CDR3 covers 11 residues. Trimming cost V 4 bases and J 10 bases, with 13 bases left between them. Germline-derived CDR1 and CDR2 are DFQATT and SNEGSKA (reference sequence). The CDR3 DNA reads TGCAGTGCTATGGAGCGGGATTCAGCTTTCTTT. Amino acids: CSAMERDSAFF.

V gene TRBV9 combines with J gene TRBJ1-1, with D unclear. The CDR3 runs to 13 residues. Trimming took off 0 bases at V and 3 bases at J, with 6 bases between the two ends. CDR1 is SGDLS and CDR2 is YYNGEE in the germline V gene. CDR3 residues: CASSVGSDTEAFF. CDR3 DNA sequence: TGTGCCAGCAGCGTAGGGTCCGACACTGAAGCTTTCTTT. Using reference TRBV9 and TRBJ1-1 for the parts outside the CDR3, the full variable domain is DSGVTQTPKHLITATGQRVTLRCSPRSGDLSVYWYQQSLDQGLQFLIQYYNGEERAKGNILERFSAQQFPDLHSELNLSSLELGDSALYFCASSVGSDTEAFFGQGTRLTVV.

The rearrangement links TRBV5-1 to TRBJ2-1, with 8 bases matching TRBD2. The CDR3 consists of 15 residues. The V segment lost 4 bases and the J segment 3 bases; nucleotides outside the gene matches: 6. The germline V gene encodes CDR1 SGHRS and CDR2 YFSETQ. CDR3 DNA: TGCGCCAGCAGCACCTTAGCGGGGAGCTACAATGAGCAGTTCTTC. This codes for CASSTLAGSYNEQFF.

This clonotype was seen only a few times. This chain uses TRBV7-8 with TRBJ1-2; TRBD1 matches at 7 bases. V shed 3 bases, J shed 8 bases, and the junction held 9 bases outside the gene matches. The CDR3 is 14 amino acids. Germline V CDR1 and CDR2: SGHVS, FQNEAQ. DNA of the CDR3: TGTGCCAGCAGCTTCCTCGACAGGGTCGGGGGCTACACCTTC. It codes for CASSFLDRVGGYTF.

V and J are TRBV29-1 and TRBJ1-1; 9 bases are shared with TRBD1. The J segment lost 0 bases and the V segment lost 1 base, leaving 3 bases of the junction unmatched. CDR1 SQVTM and CDR2 ANQGSEA come from the germline V gene. This CDR3 contains 15 residues. This CDR3 is CSVEGTGVMNTEAFF. DNA of the CDR3: TGCAGCGTTGAAGGGACAGGGGTCATGAACACTGAAGCTTTCTTT.

Points on this clonotype: The junction departs from the called germline gene at one end, perhaps through a read error. This chain uses TRBV5-1 with TRBJ1-2; 7 bases match TRBD1. In germline, CDR1 is SGHRS, CDR2 YFSETQ. This CDR3 spans 16 amino acids. The CDR3 protein is CASSLGRTGEGYGHTF. For the CDR3, the DNA is TGCGCCAGCAGCTTGGGGCGAACAGGGGAGGGCTATGGCCACACCTTC.

The sample holds a few counts of this clonotype. The chain recombines TRBV6-5 with TRBJ1-5; 7 bases align to TRBD1. The CDR3 is made up of 15 amino acids. The trim removed 2 bases at V and 0 bases at J, leaving 1 base unmatched. Germline V lookup: CDR1 MNHEY, CDR2 SVGAGI. The CDR3: CASSYGQDSNQPQHF. CDR3 nucleotide sequence: TGTGCCAGCAGTTACGGACAGGATAGCAATCAGCCCCAGCATTTT.

The V gene is TRBV7-8, the J gene TRBJ1-2; 7 positions match TRBD1. The CDR3 totals 15 residues. Looked up from germline, CDR1 is SGHVS and CDR2 is FQNEAQ. V shed 5 bases and J 5 bases; nucleotides not matched to a gene: 11. CDR3 protein: CASSVRGSGGYGYTF. CDR3 DNA: TGTGCCAGCAGCGTGAGGGGGTCAGGGGGATATGGCTACACCTTC. The variable domain in full, with the rest retrieved from reference TRBV7-8 and TRBJ1-2, is GAGVSQSPRYKVAKRGQDVALRCDPISGHVSLFWYQQALGQGPEFLTYFQNEAQLDKSGLPSDRFFAERPEGSVSTLKIQRTQQEDSAVYLCASSVRGSGGYGYTFGSGTRLTVV.

Sample share makes this clonotype medium-sized. V usage is TRBV12-3 or TRBV12-4 and J usage is TRBJ1-1; tentative D call: TRBD1 (5 bases). This CDR3 comprises 14 residues. The V end lost 1 base, the J end lost 7 bases, and 13 bases lay between the germline ends. The CDR3 DNA reads TGTGCCAGCAGTTTAGGGGTGGGGACGGTTGAAGCTTTCTTT. This encodes CASSLGVGTVEAFF.

By share, this clonotype counts as large. V usage is TRBV11-2 and J usage is TRBJ1-4; TRBD1 is a possible D gene (6 bases). The CDR3 contains 11 residues. The germline gives CDR1 SGHAT, CDR2 FQNNGV. The V end lost 1 base, the J end lost 14 bases, and 8 bases lay between the germline ends. In nucleotides, the CDR3 is TGTGCCAGCAGCTTAGGGGGGCTTCTGTTTTTT. Amino acid sequence: CASSLGGLLFF.

The chain couples TRBV20-1 to TRBJ1-1; D gene uncertain. The CDR3 is made up of 13 amino acids. Germline values: CDR1 DFQATT, CDR2 SNEGSKA (reference sequence). Trimming pared 3 bases from V and 1 base from J, leaving 9 bases between. CDR3: CSASLIRNTEAFF. CDR3 DNA: TGCAGTGCTAGTCTGATCCGGAACACTGAAGCTTTCTTT.

Judged by abundance, this clonotype is medium-sized. The chain joins TRBV5-4 to TRBJ1-6; no reliable D call. The CDR3 extends over 15 amino acids. Germline lookup yields CDR1 SGHNT and CDR2 YYREEE (reference sequence). The V end lost 2 bases, the J end lost 7 bases, and 13 bases lay between the germline ends. The CDR3 sequence: CASSFGDIQNSPLHF. CDR3 DNA sequence: TGTGCCAGCAGCTTCGGAGATATCCAAAATTCACCCCTCCACTTT.

A remark on this clonotype: A much larger clone sits a single nucleotide away, making a read error possible. The V and J genes are TRBV7-9 and TRBJ1-1; D possibly corresponds to TRBD1 (5 bases). V gave up 3 bases and J gave up 4 bases, with 9 bases separating them. Germline V gene data show CDR1 as SEHNR and CDR2 as FQNEAQ (reference sequence). CDR3 length: 13 amino acids. The CDR3 DNA is TGTGCCAGCAGCTTCGACGGGGGCACTGAAGCTTTCTTT. It encodes CASSFDGGTEAFF. Using reference TRBV7-9 and TRBJ1-1 for the parts outside the CDR3, the full variable domain is DTGVSQNPRHKITKRGQNVTFRCDPISEHNRLYWYRQTLGQGPEFLTYFQNEAQLEKSRLLSDRFSAERPKGSFSTLEIQRTEQGDSAMYLCASSFDGGTEAFFGQGTRLTVV.

This chain joins TRBV3-1 and TRBJ1-2; 8 bases agree with TRBD1. J gave up 8 bases and V 5 bases, and 10 bases lay outside the gene matches. CDR1 LGHDT and CDR2 YNNKEL come from the germline V gene (reference sequence). The CDR3 contains 14 residues. In DNA, the CDR3 is TGTGCCAGCAGCATAGGTCAGGGGGCACTAGGCTACACCTTC. Encoded protein: CASSIGQGALGYTF.

Only a few counts were recorded for this clonotype. Written as DNA, the CDR3 is TGTGCCAGCAGCGGCGGACAGGCAAACTCCTACGAGCAGTACTTC. It yields the protein CASSGGQANSYEQYF. The chain employs TRBV9 and TRBJ2-7; 7 nucleotides agree with TRBD1. Trimming at V came to 3 bases and at J to 0 bases, leaving 6 bases not matched to a gene. Germline assignment: CDR1 SGDLS and CDR2 YYNGEE. This CDR3 comprises 15 residues. Using reference TRBV9 and TRBJ2-7 for the parts outside the CDR3, the full variable domain is DSGVTQTPKHLITATGQRVTLRCSPRSGDLSVYWYQQSLDQGLQFLIQYYNGEERAKGNILERFSAQQFPDLHSELNLSSLELGDSALYFCASSGGQANSYEQYFGPGTRLTVT.

This clonotype was recorded once. The V call is TRBV4-1, the J call TRBJ2-1; 9 nucleotides align to TRBD2. The V gene's germline CDR1 is MGHRA and CDR2 YSYEKL. V was clipped by 0 bases and J by 5 bases; unmatched bases: 8. The CDR3 runs to 17 residues. CDR3 sequence: CASSQDAAGGLNNEQFF. The CDR3 region has the DNA TGCGCCAGCAGCCAAGACGCAGCGGGGGGCTTGAACAATGAGCAGTTCTTC.

With respect to this clonotype: A much larger clone lies one base from this, so it may be a read error. The chain joins TRBV11-2 to TRBJ1-6; tentative D call: TRBD1 (5 bases). V shed 0 bases and J shed 7 bases, with 16 bases lying between them. This CDR3 contains 17 residues. Germline V gives CDR1 SGHAT, CDR2 FQNNGV. The CDR3, as DNA: TGTGCCAGCAGCTTAGACCATGACGGGGCTGACAATTCACCCCTCCACTTT. It specifies CASSLDHDGADNSPLHF.

The chain employs TRBV6-4 and TRBJ2-6; D is undetermined. This CDR3 spans 16 amino acids. Trimming removed 4 bases at V and 2 bases at J, with 12 bases between. CDR1 and CDR2 from the germline V gene are MRHNA and SNTAGT. Written as DNA, the CDR3 is TGTGCCAGCAGTGCCAGCGTGGGTGCTGGGGCCAACGTCCTGACTTTC. This sequence encodes CASSASVGAGANVLTF.